This T cell receptor (beta chain) was sequenced during a study of vaccination effects on CD4 cells after COVID-19. The assay was immunoSEQ multiplex PCR, and TCRdb's table has in-frame clones only and misses some. This sample has some 59,000 clones, with over 80% found just once. Antigen-specific CD4+ T cells were expanded (with viral peptide pools) by the ViraFEST assay ahead of sequencing. Following culture for more than 9 days, CD4+ T cells were isolated. About 2.1 million PBMC were placed in each well, which was supplemented with approximately 9.2 IU/ml IL-2 and around 9.5 ug/ml peptides. A remark on this clone: The target antigen is unknown.

The germline gives CDR1 MNHEY, CDR2 SVGEGT. The CDR3 is made up of 15 amino acids. The V and J ends lost 6 bases and 8 bases respectively, with 19 bases between them. The chain is built from TRBV6-2 or TRBV6-3 and TRBJ1-4; TRBD1 is a possible D gene (5 bases). Specimen: CD4+ T cells from PBMCs cultured with HCoV-229E spike peptides, collected before COVID-19 vaccination. The source is a human donor who received a COVID-19 vaccine. This chain's CDR3 is CASSWGTLDGEKLFF. Here the CDR3 DNA reads TGTGCCAGCAGCTGGGGGACTCTGGACGGGGAAAAACTGTTTTTT.